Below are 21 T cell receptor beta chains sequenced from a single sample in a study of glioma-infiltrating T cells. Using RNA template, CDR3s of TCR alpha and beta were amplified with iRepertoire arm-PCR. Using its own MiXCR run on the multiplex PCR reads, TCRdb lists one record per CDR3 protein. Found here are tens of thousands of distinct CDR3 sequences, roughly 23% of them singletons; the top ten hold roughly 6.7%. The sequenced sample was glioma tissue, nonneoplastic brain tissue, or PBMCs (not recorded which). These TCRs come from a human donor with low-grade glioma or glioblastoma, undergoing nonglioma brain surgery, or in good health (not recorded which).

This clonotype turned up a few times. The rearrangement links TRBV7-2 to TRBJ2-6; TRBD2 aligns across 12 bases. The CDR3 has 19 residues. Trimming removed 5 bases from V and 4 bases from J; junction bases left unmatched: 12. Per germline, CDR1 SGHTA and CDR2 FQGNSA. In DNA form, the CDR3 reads TGTGCCAGCAGCCTCGATTCCCTAGCGGGAGGGCTCGGGGCCAACGTCCTGACTTTC. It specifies CASSLDSLAGGLGANVLTF.

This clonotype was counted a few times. This chain's CDR3 is CASSPDRVGEQYF. The CDR3 DNA follows: TGTGCCAGTAGTCCCGACAGGGTCGGTGAGCAGTACTTC. The chain couples TRBV19 to TRBJ2-7; 7 bases match TRBD1. The CDR3 sequence is 13 residues long. Germline lookup yields CDR1 LNHDA and CDR2 SQIVND (reference sequence). Unmatched junction bases numbered 8, after V lost 5 bases and J lost 7 bases.

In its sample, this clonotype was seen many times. The CDR3 region is CASSTPGFDKWGYTF. The CDR3 nucleotides read TGTGCCAGCAGTACGCCGGGGTTCGATAAGTGGGGCTACACCTTC. V and J are TRBV12-3 or TRBV12-4 and TRBJ1-2; no definite D call. The CDR3 is made up of 15 amino acids. Trimming left V 5 bases short and J 8 bases short, with 21 bases between.

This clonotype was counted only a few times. CDR3 sequence (DNA): TGTGCCAGCACCCCGACGGGAAGCTATGGCTACACCTTC. Translating gives CASTPTGSYGYTF. The chain combines TRBV12-3 or TRBV12-4 with TRBJ1-2; D is ambiguous. Trimming pared 7 bases from V and 4 bases from J, leaving 13 bases between. CDR3 length equals 13 residues.

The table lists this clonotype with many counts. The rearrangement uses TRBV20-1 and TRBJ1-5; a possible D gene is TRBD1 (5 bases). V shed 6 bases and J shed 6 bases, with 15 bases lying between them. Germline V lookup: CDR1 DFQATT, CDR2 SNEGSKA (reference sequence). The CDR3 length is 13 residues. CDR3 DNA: TGCAGTGCCCGGCGGGCAGGGAGTCAGCCCCAGCATTTT. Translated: CSARRAGSQPQHF.

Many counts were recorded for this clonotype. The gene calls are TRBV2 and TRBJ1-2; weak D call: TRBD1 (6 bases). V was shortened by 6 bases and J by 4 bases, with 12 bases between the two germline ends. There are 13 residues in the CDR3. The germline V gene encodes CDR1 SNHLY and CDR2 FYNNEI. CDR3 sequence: CASRGGHLYGYTF. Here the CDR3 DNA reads TGTGCCAGCAGAGGGGGACATCTCTATGGCTACACCTTC.

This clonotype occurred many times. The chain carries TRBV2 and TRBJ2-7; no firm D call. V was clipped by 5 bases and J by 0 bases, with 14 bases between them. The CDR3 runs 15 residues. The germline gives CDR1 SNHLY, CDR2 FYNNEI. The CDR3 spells CASSNDGTLSYEQYF. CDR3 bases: TGTGCCAGCAGTAACGACGGAACTCTCTCCTACGAGCAGTACTTC.

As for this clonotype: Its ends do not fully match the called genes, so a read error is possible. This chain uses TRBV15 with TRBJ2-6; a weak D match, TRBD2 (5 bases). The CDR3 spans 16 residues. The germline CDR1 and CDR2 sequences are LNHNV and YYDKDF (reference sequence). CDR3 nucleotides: TGTGTCACCAGCAGAGATTTGGGAGCTGGGGCCAACGTCCTGACTTTC. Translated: CVTSRDLGAGANVLTF.

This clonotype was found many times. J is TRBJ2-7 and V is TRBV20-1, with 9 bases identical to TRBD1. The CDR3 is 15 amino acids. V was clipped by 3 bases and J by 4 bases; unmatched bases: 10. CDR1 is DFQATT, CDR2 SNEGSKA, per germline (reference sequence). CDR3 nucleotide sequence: TGCAGTGCTAGTCCGGACAGGGGTGGTGGGTACGAGCAGTACTTC. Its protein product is CSASPDRGGGYEQYF.

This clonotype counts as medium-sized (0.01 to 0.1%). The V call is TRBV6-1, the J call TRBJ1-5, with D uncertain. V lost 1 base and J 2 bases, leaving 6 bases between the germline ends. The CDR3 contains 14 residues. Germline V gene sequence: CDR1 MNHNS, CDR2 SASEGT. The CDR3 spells CASSEGRRNQPQHF. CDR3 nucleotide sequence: TGTGCCAGCAGTGAAGGACGGCGCAATCAGCCCCAGCATTTT.

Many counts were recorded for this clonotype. CDR3 nucleotides: TGTGCCAGCAGCTTAGTTAAGGCGGGAGACATCTATGGCTACACCTTC. Protein product: CASSLVKAGDIYGYTF. This chain connects TRBV7-9 to TRBJ1-2; D uncertain. The germline V and J ends were trimmed by 1 base and 4 bases, with 16 bases remaining between them. The germline V gene encodes CDR1 SEHNR and CDR2 FQNEAQ (reference sequence). This CDR3 is 16 amino acids long.

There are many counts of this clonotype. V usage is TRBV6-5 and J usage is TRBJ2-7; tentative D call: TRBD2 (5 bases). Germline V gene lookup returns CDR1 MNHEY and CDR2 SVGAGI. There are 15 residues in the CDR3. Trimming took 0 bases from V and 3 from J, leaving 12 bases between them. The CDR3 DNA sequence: TGTGCCAGCAGTTACTCGTTCCGCCGGGACTACGAGCAGTACTTC. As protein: CASSYSFRRDYEQYF.

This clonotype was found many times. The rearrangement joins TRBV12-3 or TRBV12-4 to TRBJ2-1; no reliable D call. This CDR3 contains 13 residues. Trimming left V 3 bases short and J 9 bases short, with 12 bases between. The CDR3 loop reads CASSLAPNPEQFF. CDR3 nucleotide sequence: TGTGCCAGCAGTTTGGCCCCCAACCCTGAGCAGTTCTTC.

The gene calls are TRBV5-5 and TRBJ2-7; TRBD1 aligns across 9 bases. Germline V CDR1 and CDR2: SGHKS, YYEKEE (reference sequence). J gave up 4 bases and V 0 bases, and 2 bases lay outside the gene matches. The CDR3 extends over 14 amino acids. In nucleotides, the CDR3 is TGTGCCAGCAGCTTGGGGGGACAGGGATACGAGCAGTACTTC. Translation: CASSLGGQGYEQYF.

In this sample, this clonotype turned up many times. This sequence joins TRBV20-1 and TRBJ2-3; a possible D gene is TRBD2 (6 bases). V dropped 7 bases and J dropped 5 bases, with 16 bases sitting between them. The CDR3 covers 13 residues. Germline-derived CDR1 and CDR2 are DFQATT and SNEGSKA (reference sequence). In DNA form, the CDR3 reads TGCAGTGAGAGGCGGGGCCCTGAAGATACGCAGTATTTT. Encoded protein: CSERRGPEDTQYF.

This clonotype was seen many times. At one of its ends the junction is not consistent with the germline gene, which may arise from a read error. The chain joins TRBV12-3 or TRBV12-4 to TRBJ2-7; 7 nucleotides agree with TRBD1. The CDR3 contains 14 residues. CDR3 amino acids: CASSLGDRPYEQYF. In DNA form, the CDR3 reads TGTGCCAGCAGCTTAGGGGACAGACCCTACGAGCAGTACTTC.

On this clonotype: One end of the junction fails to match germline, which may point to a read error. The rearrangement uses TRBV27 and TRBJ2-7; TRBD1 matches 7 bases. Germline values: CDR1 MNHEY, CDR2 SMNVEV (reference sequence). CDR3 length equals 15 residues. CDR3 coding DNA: TGTGCTAGCACCAAGGCAGGGGGAGAGTTCTACGAGCAGTACTTC. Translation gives CASTKAGGEFYEQYF.

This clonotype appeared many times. The CDR3 is CASSSQGATEAFF. The DNA of the CDR3 is TGTGCCAGCAGCTCACAGGGTGCAACTGAAGCTTTCTTT. V is TRBV7-2 and J is TRBJ1-1; TRBD1 might be the D (6 bases). V was pared by 4 bases and J by 5 bases, with 11 bases between. Per germline, CDR1 SGHTA and CDR2 FQGNSA. The CDR3 runs to 13 residues.

CDR3 bases: TGTGCCAGCAGCGGACGGCCAGCTAGCACAGATACGCAGTATTTT. This codes for CASSGRPASTDTQYF. The chain couples TRBV9 to TRBJ2-3, with unresolved D. This CDR3 comprises 15 residues. Germline assignment: CDR1 SGDLS and CDR2 YYNGEE. The V and J ends lost 3 bases and 0 bases respectively, with 11 bases between them.

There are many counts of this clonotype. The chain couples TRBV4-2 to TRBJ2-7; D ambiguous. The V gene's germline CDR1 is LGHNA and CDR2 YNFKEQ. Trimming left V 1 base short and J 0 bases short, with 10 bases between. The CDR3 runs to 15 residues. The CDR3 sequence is CASSQGTDSSYEQYF. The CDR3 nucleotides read TGTGCCAGCAGCCAAGGGACGGATAGCTCCTACGAGCAGTACTTC.

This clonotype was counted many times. In nucleotides, the CDR3 is TGTGCCAGCAGCAGACCTAGCGGGAGTTACGAGCAGTACTTC. Encoded protein: CASSRPSGSYEQYF. The V call is TRBV6-2 or TRBV6-3, the J call TRBJ2-7; TRBD2 matches 10 bases. Germline V CDR1 and CDR2: MNHEY, SVGEGT. There are 14 residues in the CDR3. V was pared by 6 bases and J by 4 bases, with 6 bases of the junction left unmatched.